These 5 T cell receptor beta chains were all obtained from the same sample, sequenced in a study of metastatic and nonmetastatic thyroid tumors. TCRdb reanalyzed the PCR reads via MiXCR. In the table there are 35,000 to 50,000 clones, about 12% of which are singletons. There were no patients who had received any treatment before thyroid surgery. Sequencing used blood. Every receptor here comes from a male donor with papillary thyroid cancer or a benign thyroid nodule (not recorded which). Some clones in this sample may be carry-over from other donors' samples.

The sample holds many counts of this clone. The chain links TRBV12-3 or TRBV12-4 to TRBJ1-4; 8 positions agree with TRBD1. Unmatched junction bases numbered 6, after V lost 7 bases and J lost 8 bases. The CDR3 spans 13 residues. CDR3 bases: TGTGCCAGCACTCTCCAGGGGGCGGAAAAACTGTTTTTT. It encodes CASTLQGAEKLFF.

This clone came up many times. The chain links TRBV20-1 to TRBJ1-1; D not resolved. The CDR3 sequence is 12 residues long. With 4 bases removed from V and 1 base from J, the gap between germline ends came to 7 bases. Germline V CDR1 and CDR2: DFQATT, SNEGSKA (reference sequence). The CDR3 DNA reads TGCAGTGCTATTTACAGGAACACTGAAGCTTTCTTT. Amino acids: CSAIYRNTEAFF.

This clone came up a few times. The V gene is TRBV18, the J gene TRBJ1-1, with D hard to call. The V gene lost 8 bases and the J gene lost 4 bases, with 29 bases spanning the gap. Germline V CDR1 and CDR2: KGHSH, LQKENI. The CDR3 totals 18 residues. In DNA form, the CDR3 reads TGTGCCAGCCTATATAGAGTCGGGAGGACCGATAGGAGCACTGAAGCTTTCTTT. This codes for CASLYRVGRTDRSTEAFF.

This clone was recorded many times. The chain carries TRBV20-1 and TRBJ1-3, with 7 bases fitting TRBD1. CDR3 length equals 17 residues. V lost 6 bases and J lost 0; bases outside the gene matches: 14. Germline lookup yields CDR1 DFQATT and CDR2 SNEGSKA (reference sequence). The CDR3 DNA is TGCAGTGCCCACTGCCCGACAGGGCCGAGCTCTGGAAACACCATATATTTT. It yields the protein CSAHCPTGPSSGNTIYF.

Ten or more counts support this clone. The chain is built from TRBV20-1 and TRBJ1-5, with 8 bases that match TRBD1. There are 17 residues in the CDR3. The V segment lost 3 bases and the J segment 2 bases; nucleotides outside the gene matches: 12. CDR1 and CDR2 (germline): DFQATT, SNEGSKA (reference sequence). Here the CDR3 reads CSASQDDRGHRNQPQHF. The CDR3 DNA is TGCAGTGCTAGTCAGGATGACAGGGGCCATCGCAATCAGCCCCAGCATTTT.